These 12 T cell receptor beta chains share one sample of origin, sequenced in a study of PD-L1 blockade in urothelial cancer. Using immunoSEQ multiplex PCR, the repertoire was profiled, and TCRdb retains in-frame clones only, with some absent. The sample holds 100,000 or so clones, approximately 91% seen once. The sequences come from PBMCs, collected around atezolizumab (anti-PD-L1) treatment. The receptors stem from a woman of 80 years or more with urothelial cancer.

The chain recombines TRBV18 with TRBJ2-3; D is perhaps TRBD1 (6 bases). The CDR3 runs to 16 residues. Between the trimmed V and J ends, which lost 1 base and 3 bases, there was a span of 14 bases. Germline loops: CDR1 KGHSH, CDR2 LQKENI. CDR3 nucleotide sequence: TGTGCCAGCTCACCACTGGACAGCTTGAGGACAGATACGCAGTATTTT. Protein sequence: CASSPLDSLRTDTQYF. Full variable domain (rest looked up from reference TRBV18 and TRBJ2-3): NAGVMQNPRHLVRRRGQEARLRCSPMKGHSHVYWYRQLPEEGLKFMVYLQKENIIDESGMPKERFSAEFPKEGPSILRIQQVVRGDSAAYFCASSPLDSLRTDTQYFGPGTRLTVL.

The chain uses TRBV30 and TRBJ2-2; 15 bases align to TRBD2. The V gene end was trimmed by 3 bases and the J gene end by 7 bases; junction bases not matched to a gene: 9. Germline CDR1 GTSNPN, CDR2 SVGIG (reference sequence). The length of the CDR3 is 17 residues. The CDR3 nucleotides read TGTGCCTGGAGCGGTCGGACTAGCGGGAGGGCCGACGGGGAGCTGTTTTTT. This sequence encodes CAWSGRTSGRADGELFF.

CDR3 in amino acids: CASGPNQGSYEQYF. The CDR3 DNA sequence: TGTGCCAGCGGTCCAAATCAGGGCAGCTACGAGCAGTACTTC. The V gene is TRBV7-6, the J gene TRBJ2-7; perhaps TRBD1 as D (5 bases). This CDR3 region has 14 residues. Germline V CDR1 and CDR2: SGHVS, FNYEAQ. The V and J ends lost 8 bases and 3 bases respectively, with 17 bases between them.

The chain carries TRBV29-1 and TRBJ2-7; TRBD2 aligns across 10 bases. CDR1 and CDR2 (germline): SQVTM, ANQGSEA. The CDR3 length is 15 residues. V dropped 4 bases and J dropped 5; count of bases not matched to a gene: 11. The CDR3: CSVGLAGVKWNEQYF. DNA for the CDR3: TGCAGCGTTGGGCTAGCGGGAGTAAAGTGGAACGAGCAGTACTTC.

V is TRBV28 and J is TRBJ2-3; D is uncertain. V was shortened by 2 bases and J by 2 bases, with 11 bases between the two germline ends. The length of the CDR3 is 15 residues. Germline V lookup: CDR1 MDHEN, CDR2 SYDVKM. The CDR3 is CASSLVDSYTDTQYF. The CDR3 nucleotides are TGTGCCAGCAGTTTAGTAGACTCCTACACAGATACGCAGTATTTT.

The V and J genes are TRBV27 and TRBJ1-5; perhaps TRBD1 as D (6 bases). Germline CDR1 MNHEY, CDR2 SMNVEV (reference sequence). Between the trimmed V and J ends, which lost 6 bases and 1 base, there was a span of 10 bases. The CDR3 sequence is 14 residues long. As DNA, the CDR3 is TGTGCCAGCAGGCTGCAGGGGAGCAATCAGCCCCAGCATTTT. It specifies CASRLQGSNQPQHF.

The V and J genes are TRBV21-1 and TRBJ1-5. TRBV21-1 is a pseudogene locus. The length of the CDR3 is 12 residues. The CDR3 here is CLPGRGNQPQHF. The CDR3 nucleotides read TGTCTCCCCGGTCGCGGCAATCAGCCCCAGCATTTT.

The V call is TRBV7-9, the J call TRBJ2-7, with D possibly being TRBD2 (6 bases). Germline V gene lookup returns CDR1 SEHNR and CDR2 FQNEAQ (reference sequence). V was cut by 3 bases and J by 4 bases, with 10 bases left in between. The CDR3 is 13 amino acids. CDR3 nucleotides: TGTGCCAGCAGCTTGTGGGAGGCTTACGAGCAGTACTTC. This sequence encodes CASSLWEAYEQYF.

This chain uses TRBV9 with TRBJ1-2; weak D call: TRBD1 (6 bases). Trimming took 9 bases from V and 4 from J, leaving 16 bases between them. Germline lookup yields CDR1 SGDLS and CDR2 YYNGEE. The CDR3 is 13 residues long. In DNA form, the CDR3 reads TGTGCCACCGAGGGGGATCCAATCTATGGCTACACCTTC. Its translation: CATEGDPIYGYTF. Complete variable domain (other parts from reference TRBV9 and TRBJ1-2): DSGVTQTPKHLITATGQRVTLRCSPRSGDLSVYWYQQSLDQGLQFLIQYYNGEERAKGNILERFSAQQFPDLHSELNLSSLELGDSALYFCATEGDPIYGYTFGSGTRLTVV.

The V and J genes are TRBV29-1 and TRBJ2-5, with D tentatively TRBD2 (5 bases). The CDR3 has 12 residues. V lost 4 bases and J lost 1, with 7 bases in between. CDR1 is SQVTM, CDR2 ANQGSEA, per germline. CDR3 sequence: CSVVRAQETQYF. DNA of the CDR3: TGCAGCGTTGTGAGGGCCCAAGAGACCCAGTACTTC. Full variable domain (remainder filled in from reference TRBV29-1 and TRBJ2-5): SAVISQKPSRDICQRGTSLTIQCQVDSQVTMMFWYRQQPGQSLTLIATANQGSEATYESGFVIDKFPISRPNLTFSTLTVSNMSPEDSSIYLCSVVRAQETQYFGPGTRLLVL.

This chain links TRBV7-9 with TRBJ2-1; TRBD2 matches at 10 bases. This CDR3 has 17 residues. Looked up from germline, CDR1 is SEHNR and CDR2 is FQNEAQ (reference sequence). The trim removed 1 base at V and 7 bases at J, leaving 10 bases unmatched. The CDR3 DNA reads TGTGCCAGCAGCTTAGGGCTAGCGGGAGTCCTGGGGAATGAGCAGTTCTTC. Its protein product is CASSLGLAGVLGNEQFF.

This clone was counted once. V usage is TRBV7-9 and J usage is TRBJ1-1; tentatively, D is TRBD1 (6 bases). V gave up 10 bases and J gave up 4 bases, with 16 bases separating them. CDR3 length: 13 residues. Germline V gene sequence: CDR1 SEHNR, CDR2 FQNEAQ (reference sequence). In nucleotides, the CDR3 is TGTGCCACCCTAGGGGGTGGGAGCACTGAAGCTTTCTTT. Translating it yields CATLGGGSTEAFF.